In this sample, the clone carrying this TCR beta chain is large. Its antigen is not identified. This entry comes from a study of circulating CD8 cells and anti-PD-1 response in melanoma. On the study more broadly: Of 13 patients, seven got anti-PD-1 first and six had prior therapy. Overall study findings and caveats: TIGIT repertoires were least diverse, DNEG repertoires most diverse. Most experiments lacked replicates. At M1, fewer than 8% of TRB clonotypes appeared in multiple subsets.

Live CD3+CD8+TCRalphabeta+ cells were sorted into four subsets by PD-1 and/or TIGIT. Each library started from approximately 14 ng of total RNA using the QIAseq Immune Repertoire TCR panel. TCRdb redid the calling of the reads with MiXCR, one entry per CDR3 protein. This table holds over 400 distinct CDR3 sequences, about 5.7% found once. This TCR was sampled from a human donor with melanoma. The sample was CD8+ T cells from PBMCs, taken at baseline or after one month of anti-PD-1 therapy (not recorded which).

The CDR3 protein is CASSLEGPYGYTF. Here the CDR3 DNA reads TGTGCCAGCAGCTTGGAGGGCCCCTATGGCTACACCTTC. The rearrangement uses TRBV11-1 and TRBJ1-2; D gene unclear. This CDR3 contains 13 residues. CDR1 is SGHAT, CDR2 FQDESV, per germline (reference sequence). The ends were cut back, 3 bases at V and 4 bases at J, with 9 bases in the middle.